The 21 T cell receptor beta chains below were found in one sample sequenced in a study of CD8+ T cells in alopecia areata. Sequencing templates came from extracted RNA that was reverse transcribed into cDNA. This table comes from immunoSEQ multiplex PCR, and its TCRdb copy is limited to in-frame clones, with some not included. The top ten hold roughly 3.2% of the sample, which has about 120,000 clones, 35% to 45% seen once. The sample consisted of CD4+ T cells sorted from blood. Receptor source: a human donor with alopecia areata.

J is TRBJ1-6 and V is TRBV29-1; 7 nucleotides match TRBD1. The V segment lost 5 bases and the J segment 9 bases; nucleotides outside the gene matches: 7. This CDR3 is 13 amino acids long. The V gene's germline CDR1 is SQVTM and CDR2 ANQGSEA. CDR3 loop: CSVSTGSSSPLHF. Here the CDR3 DNA reads TGCAGCGTTTCGACAGGGTCGAGTTCACCCCTCCACTTT.

J is TRBJ2-4 and V is TRBV27; D unclear. CDR1 is MNHEY and CDR2 is SMNVEV in the germline V gene (reference sequence). Between the trimmed V and J ends, which lost 8 bases and 5 bases, there was a span of 10 bases. This CDR3 region has 12 residues. CDR3 DNA: TGTGCCAGCCGTACGACGGAAAACATTCAGTACTTC. This encodes CASRTTENIQYF.

This rearrangement joins TRBV5-1 to TRBJ2-3; D gene ambiguous. Trimming removed 1 base from V and 5 bases from J, with 11 bases in between. The CDR3 contains 14 residues. CDR1 and CDR2 from the germline V gene are SGHRS and YFSETQ. CDR3: CASSLQGFGDTQYF. The CDR3 nucleotides read TGCGCCAGCAGCTTGCAAGGGTTTGGAGATACGCAGTATTTT.

This chain joins TRBV2 and TRBJ2-5, with D perhaps assigned TRBD1 or TRBD2 (7 bases each). The CDR3 totals 15 residues. Germline V CDR1 and CDR2: SNHLY, FYNNEI. The V gene lost 2 bases and the J gene lost 5 bases, with 15 bases spanning the gap. DNA for the CDR3: TGTGCCAGCAGTGAATTGGGAGGGGGCTGGGAGACCCAGTACTTC. Residues: CASSELGGGWETQYF.

The chain couples TRBV7-2 to TRBJ2-5; no firm D call. This CDR3 has 13 amino acids. Trimming removed 5 bases at V and 2 bases at J, with 9 bases between. Germline-derived CDR1 and CDR2 are SGHTA and FQGNSA. CDR3 in amino acids: CASSPELQETQYF. CDR3 coding DNA: TGTGCCAGCAGCCCAGAACTTCAAGAGACCCAGTACTTC.

CDR3 sequence: CAWRPRGPTNYGYTF. The DNA of the CDR3 is TGTGCCTGGAGGCCACGAGGCCCCACTAACTATGGCTACACCTTC. This chain uses TRBV30 with TRBJ1-2, with D unresolved. V lost 3 bases and J 0 bases, leaving 14 bases between the germline ends. There are 15 residues in the CDR3. The germline V gene has CDR1 GTSNPN and CDR2 SVGIG (reference sequence). Based on the CDR3 plus reference TRBV30 and TRBJ1-2, the full variable domain is SQTIHQWPATLVQPVGSPLSLECTVEGTSNPNLYWYRQAAGRGLQLLFYSVGIGQISSEVPQNLSASRPQDRQFILSSKKLLLSDSGFYLCAWRPRGPTNYGYTFGSGTRLTVV.

The rearrangement joins TRBV5-1 to TRBJ2-2; 7 bases match TRBD1. The germline CDR1 and CDR2 sequences are SGHRS and YFSETQ. The CDR3 loop spans 15 amino acids. Trimming cost V 2 bases and J 2 bases; bases outside gene matches: 3. The CDR3 nucleotides are TGCGCCAGCAGCTTACAGGGGCCCAACACCGGGGAGCTGTTTTTT. This gives the protein CASSLQGPNTGELFF.

V gene TRBV7-9 combines with J gene TRBJ2-5, with 7 bases lining up with TRBD1. The CDR3 has 15 amino acids. CDR1 and CDR2 from the germline V gene are SEHNR and FQNEAQ (reference sequence). V lost 6 bases to trimming and J lost 4 bases; unmatched junction nucleotides: 11. The CDR3 loop reads CASSPDRVARETQYF. The CDR3 coding sequence is TGTGCCAGCAGTCCTGACAGGGTTGCTCGAGAGACCCAGTACTTC. Based on the CDR3 plus reference TRBV7-9 and TRBJ2-5, the full variable domain is DTGVSQNPRHKITKRGQNVTFRCDPISEHNRLYWYRQTLGQGPEFLTYFQNEAQLEKSRLLSDRFSAERPKGSFSTLEIQRTEQGDSAMYLCASSPDRVARETQYFGPGTRLLVL.

Only a few counts were recorded for this clone. The rearrangement links TRBV4-3 to TRBJ1-1; possible D gene TRBD1, 5 bases. V was cut by 0 bases and J by 6 bases, with 11 bases left in between. Germline V gives CDR1 LGHNA, CDR2 YSLEER. The CDR3 is made up of 14 amino acids. The CDR3 region has the DNA TGCGCCAGCAGCCAAGATTTATCCAGGGCTGAAGCTTTCTTT. Its translation: CASSQDLSRAEAFF.

The chain couples TRBV2 to TRBJ1-5; D not resolved. The CDR3 has 13 amino acids. Trimming removed 5 bases at V and 4 bases at J, with 9 bases between. Germline CDR1 is SNHLY and CDR2 is FYNNEI. CDR3 nucleotide sequence: TGTGCCAGCAGTCCCGACTGGAATCAGCCCCAGCATTTT. Its protein is CASSPDWNQPQHF. The full variable domain, its missing parts supplied by reference TRBV2 and TRBJ1-5, is EPEVTQTPSHQVTQMGQEVILRCVPISNHLYFYWYRQILGQKVEFLVSFYNNEISEKSEIFDDQFSVERPDGSNFTLKIRSTKLEDSAMYFCASSPDWNQPQHFGDGTRLSIL.

The V gene is TRBV29-1, the J gene TRBJ1-1, with D maybe TRBD1 (5 bases). This CDR3 contains 15 residues. Germline V gives CDR1 SQVTM, CDR2 ANQGSEA. V lost 0 bases to trimming and J lost 4 bases, with 15 bases between them. The CDR3 DNA is TGCAGCGTTGAAGATTGGGGTGGGGGAGGCACTGAAGCTTTCTTT. Translating it yields CSVEDWGGGGTEAFF. Together with reference TRBV29-1 and TRBJ1-1, the CDR3 gives the full variable domain: SAVISQKPSRDICQRGTSLTIQCQVDSQVTMMFWYRQQPGQSLTLIATANQGSEATYESGFVIDKFPISRPNLTFSTLTVSNMSPEDSSIYLCSVEDWGGGGTEAFFGQGTRLTVV.

The V call is TRBV29-1, the J call TRBJ1-2, with D tentatively TRBD1 (5 bases). The CDR3 is 15 residues long. Between the trimmed V and J ends, which lost 1 base and 8 bases, there was a span of 20 bases. The germline V gene has CDR1 SQVTM and CDR2 ANQGSEA. The CDR3: CSVEALGGQGSGYTF. The DNA of the CDR3 is TGCAGCGTTGAAGCCCTCGGAGGGCAGGGAAGCGGCTACACCTTC.

The rearrangement joins TRBV7-3 to TRBJ2-2; D ambiguous. Germline-derived CDR1 and CDR2 are SGHTA and FQGTGA. CDR3 length equals 15 residues. V was shortened by 3 bases and J by 4 bases, with 12 bases between the two germline ends. The CDR3 bases are TGTGCCAGCAGCTTCCTCCAGGTTCCCACCGGGGAGCTGTTTTTT. Translation: CASSFLQVPTGELFF.

This clone was observed a handful of times. The chain uses TRBV30 and TRBJ2-1, with TRBD2 as a possible D gene (5 bases). Trimming took off 2 bases at V and 7 bases at J, with 12 bases between the two ends. The CDR3 contains 13 residues. Germline CDR1 is GTSNPN and CDR2 is SVGIG (reference sequence). The CDR3 DNA sequence: TGTGCCTGGAGTCAGTTAGCGCGGAATGAGCAGTTCTTC. Translated, it gives CAWSQLARNEQFF.

The chain employs TRBV9 and TRBJ2-7; possibly TRBD2 for D (5 bases). The CDR3 contains 12 residues. Germline V gene sequence: CDR1 SGDLS, CDR2 YYNGEE. V shed 4 bases and J shed 13 bases, with 18 bases lying between them. The DNA for the CDR3 is TGTGCCAGCAGCTACCCGGGCGGGCCCCCTTACTTC. Amino acid sequence: CASSYPGGPPYF.

This clone has a handful of counts. CDR3 nucleotide sequence: TGTGCCAGCTCACCAAACAGGGTCAGGTCTGGGGCCAACGTCCTGACTTTC. The encoded protein is CASSPNRVRSGANVLTF. The J gene is TRBJ2-6, the V gene TRBV18, with D perhaps matching TRBD1 (6 bases). Trimming pared 2 bases from V and 1 base from J, leaving 12 bases between. This CDR3 spans 17 amino acids. Germline CDR1 KGHSH, CDR2 LQKENI.

The V and J genes are TRBV29-1 and TRBJ2-3, with 10 bases that match TRBD1. The trim removed 2 bases at V and 5 bases at J, leaving 10 bases unmatched. This CDR3 region has 16 residues. Germline CDR1 is SQVTM and CDR2 is ANQGSEA. The CDR3, as DNA: TGCAGCGTTGAAAAAAGACAGGGGGCTGATTTAGATACGCAGTATTTT. It codes for CSVEKRQGADLDTQYF.

V is TRBV29-1 and J is TRBJ1-5; maybe TRBD1 (5 bases). The V gene's germline CDR1 is SQVTM and CDR2 ANQGSEA. This CDR3 region has 14 residues. Trimming shortened V by 4 bases and J by 3 bases, and 13 bases separated the two germline ends. The CDR3 spells CSVGSWGDNQPQHF. In nucleotides, the CDR3 is TGCAGCGTTGGGAGTTGGGGCGACAATCAGCCCCAGCATTTT.

This clone has a handful of counts. This chain's CDR3 is CSAVGLGNTEAFF. CDR3 coding DNA: TGCAGCGCTGTGGGTCTGGGGAACACTGAAGCTTTCTTT. The chain recombines TRBV29-1 with TRBJ1-1; D is undetermined. The CDR3 covers 13 residues. Germline loops: CDR1 SQVTM, CDR2 ANQGSEA. Trimming removed 7 bases from V and 1 base from J, with 13 bases in between.

This clone came up a few times. V and J are TRBV29-1 and TRBJ2-1; D tentatively fits TRBD1 or TRBD2 (5 bases each). Germline assignment: CDR1 SQVTM and CDR2 ANQGSEA. V lost 7 bases and J 8 bases, leaving 12 bases between the germline ends. The length of the CDR3 is 11 residues. The CDR3 bases are TGCAGCGCCGCCGAGGGGCATGAGCAGTTCTTC. Translation: CSAAEGHEQFF.

The chain carries TRBV2 and TRBJ2-6; tentatively, D is TRBD1 (6 bases). The V gene lost 6 bases and the J gene lost 15 bases, with 21 bases spanning the gap. CDR1 is SNHLY, CDR2 FYNNEI, per germline. The CDR3 loop spans 14 amino acids. The DNA of the CDR3 is TGTGCCAGCAGCTTTCTACAGGGCCAGAAGCGCCTGACTTTC. This sequence encodes CASSFLQGQKRLTF.